This T cell receptor beta chain is from a study of cytomegalovirus exposure and HLA in healthy donors. V was pared by 6 bases and J by 3 bases, with 5 bases of the junction left unmatched. In germline, CDR1 is MNHEY, CDR2 SVGAGI. The CDR3 has 14 amino acids. The PCR employed 60 Vbeta primers together with 13 Jbeta primers. Method: immunoSEQ multiplex PCR; TCRdb's copy keeps in-frame clones and lacks some. Altogether approximately 140,000 clones are present, about 75% being singletons, with the ten largest covering about 3.8%. The chain uses TRBV6-5 and TRBJ2-7; TRBD1 agrees at 10 bases. Sequencing was carried out using PBMCs. The receptor was isolated from a man in his late teens or twenties in good health and CMV-seronegative. CDR3 amino acids: CASRTGQGIYEQYF. CDR3 in DNA: TGTGCCAGCAGGACGGGACAGGGGATCTACGAGCAGTACTTC.